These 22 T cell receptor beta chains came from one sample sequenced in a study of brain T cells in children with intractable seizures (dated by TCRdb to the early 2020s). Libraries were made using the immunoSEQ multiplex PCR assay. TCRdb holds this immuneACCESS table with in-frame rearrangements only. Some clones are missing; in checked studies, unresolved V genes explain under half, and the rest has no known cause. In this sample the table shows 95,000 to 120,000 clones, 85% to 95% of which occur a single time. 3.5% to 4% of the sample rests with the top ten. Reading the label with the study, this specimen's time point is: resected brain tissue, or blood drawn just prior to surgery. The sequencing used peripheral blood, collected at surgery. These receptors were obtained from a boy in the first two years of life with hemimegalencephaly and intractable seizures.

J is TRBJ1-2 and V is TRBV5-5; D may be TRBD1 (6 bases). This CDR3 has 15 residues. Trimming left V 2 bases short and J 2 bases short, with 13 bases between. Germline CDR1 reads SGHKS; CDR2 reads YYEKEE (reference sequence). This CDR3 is CASSFTYTGNYGYTF. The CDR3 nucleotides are TGTGCCAGCAGCTTTACCTATACAGGGAACTATGGCTACACCTTC. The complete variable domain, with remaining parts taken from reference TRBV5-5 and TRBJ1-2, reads DAGVTQSPTHLIKTRGQQVTLRCSPISGHKSVSWYQQVLGQGPQFIFQYYEKEERGRGNFPDRFSARQFPNYSSELNVNALLLGDSALYLCASSFTYTGNYGYTFGSGTRLTVV.

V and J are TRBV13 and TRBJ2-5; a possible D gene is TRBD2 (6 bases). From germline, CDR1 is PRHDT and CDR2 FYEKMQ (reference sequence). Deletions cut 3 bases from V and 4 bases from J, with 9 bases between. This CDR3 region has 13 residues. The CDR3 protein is CASSFGGGETQYF. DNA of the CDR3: TGTGCCAGCAGCTTCGGGGGTGGAGAGACCCAGTACTTC.

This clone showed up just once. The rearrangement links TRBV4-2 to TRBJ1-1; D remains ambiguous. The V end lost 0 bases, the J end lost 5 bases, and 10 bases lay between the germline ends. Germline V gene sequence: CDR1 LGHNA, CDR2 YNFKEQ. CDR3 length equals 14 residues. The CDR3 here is CASSQDIRDTEAFF. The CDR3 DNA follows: TGTGCCAGCAGCCAAGATATTAGGGATACTGAAGCTTTCTTT.

The CDR3 nucleotides read TGTGCCACCGGATCCGGGACCGCGGGGGTCAATGAGCAGTTCTTC. Amino acids: CATGSGTAGVNEQFF. The rearrangement joins TRBV24-1 to TRBJ2-1; 7 positions agree with TRBD2. The CDR3 has 15 residues. In germline, CDR1 is KGHDR, CDR2 SFDVKD. V lost 9 bases to trimming and J lost 6 bases; unmatched junction nucleotides: 13.

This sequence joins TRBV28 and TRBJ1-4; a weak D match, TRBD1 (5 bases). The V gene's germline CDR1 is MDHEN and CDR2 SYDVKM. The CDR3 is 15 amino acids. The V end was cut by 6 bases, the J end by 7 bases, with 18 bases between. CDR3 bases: TGTGCCAGCAGCTTACCGGCCCAGGGCGGTGAAAAACTGTTTTTT. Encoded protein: CASSLPAQGGEKLFF.

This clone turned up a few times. As DNA, the CDR3 is TGTGCCAGCAGTTCCCCTTTAGGGGTAGCTGGAAACACCATATATTTT. Translated, it gives CASSSPLGVAGNTIYF. The rearrangement links TRBV28 to TRBJ1-3; TRBD1 is a possible D gene (5 bases). V was cut by 4 bases and J by 2 bases, with 15 bases left in between. The CDR3 is 16 residues long. Per germline, CDR1 MDHEN and CDR2 SYDVKM.

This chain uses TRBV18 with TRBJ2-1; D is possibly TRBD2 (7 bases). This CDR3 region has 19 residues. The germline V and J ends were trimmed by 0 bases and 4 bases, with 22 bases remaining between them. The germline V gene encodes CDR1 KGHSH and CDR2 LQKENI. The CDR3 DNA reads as TGTGCCAGCTCACCACCGACAGGTTCTGGGCGGGAGCCTTACAATGAGCAGTTCTTC. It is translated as CASSPPTGSGREPYNEQFF. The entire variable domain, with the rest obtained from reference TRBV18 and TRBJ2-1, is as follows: NAGVMQNPRHLVRRRGQEARLRCSPMKGHSHVYWYRQLPEEGLKFMVYLQKENIIDESGMPKERFSAEFPKEGPSILRIQQVVRGDSAAYFCASSPPTGSGREPYNEQFFGPGTRLTVL.

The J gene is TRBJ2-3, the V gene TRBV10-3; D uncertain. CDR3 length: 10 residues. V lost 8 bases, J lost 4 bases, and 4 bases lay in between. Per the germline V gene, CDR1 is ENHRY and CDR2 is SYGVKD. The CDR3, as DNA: TGTGCCATCGGTTCAGATACGCAGTATTTT. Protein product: CAIGSDTQYF.

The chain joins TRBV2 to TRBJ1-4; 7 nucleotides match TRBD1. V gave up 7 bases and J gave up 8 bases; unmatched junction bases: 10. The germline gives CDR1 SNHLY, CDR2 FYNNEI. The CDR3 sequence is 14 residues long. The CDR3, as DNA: TGTGCCAGCATTTTTGACAGGGTAGAGGAAAAACTGTTTTTT. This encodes CASIFDRVEEKLFF.

Here the CDR3 reads CASSRPLVSLHF. DNA for the CDR3: TGTGCCAGCAGCCGACCCCTCGTAAGCCTCCACTTT. The chain links TRBV6-5 to TRBJ1-6; D not resolved. V lost 6 bases and J 15 bases, leaving 15 bases between the germline ends. Germline V gives CDR1 MNHEY, CDR2 SVGAGI. There are 12 residues in the CDR3.

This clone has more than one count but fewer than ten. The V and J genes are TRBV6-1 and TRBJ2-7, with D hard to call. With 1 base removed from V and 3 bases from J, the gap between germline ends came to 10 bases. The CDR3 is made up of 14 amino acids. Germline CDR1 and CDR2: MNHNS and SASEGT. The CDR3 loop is CASSEGGLGYEQYF. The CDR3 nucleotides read TGTGCCAGCAGTGAAGGAGGTCTTGGCTACGAGCAGTACTTC.

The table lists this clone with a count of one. Here the CDR3 reads CATSDLDRGLAGELFF. For the CDR3, the DNA is TGTGCCACCAGTGATTTGGACAGGGGGCTTGCCGGGGAGCTGTTTTTT. The genes are TRBV24-1 and TRBJ2-2; TRBD1 matches 10 bases. CDR3 length: 16 residues. CDR1 KGHDR and CDR2 SFDVKD come from the germline V gene. The trim removed 0 bases at V and 6 bases at J, leaving 3 bases unmatched.

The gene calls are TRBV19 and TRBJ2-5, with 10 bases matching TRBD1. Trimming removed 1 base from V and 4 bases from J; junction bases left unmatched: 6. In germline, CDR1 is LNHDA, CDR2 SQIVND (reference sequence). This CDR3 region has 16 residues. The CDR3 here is CASSIASTGGLETQYF. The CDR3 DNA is TGTGCCAGTAGTATAGCCTCGACAGGGGGCTTAGAGACCCAGTACTTC.

The CDR3 DNA follows: TGTGCCAGTAGTATACAGTCCCGCGGTTTCACAGGAAACACCATATATTTT. It translates to CASSIQSRGFTGNTIYF. This chain joins TRBV19 and TRBJ1-3; D remains unclear. Trimming took off 2 bases at V and 4 bases at J, with 18 bases between the two ends. Germline values: CDR1 LNHDA, CDR2 SQIVND (reference sequence). The CDR3 length is 17 residues. The full variable domain, in which reference TRBV19 and TRBJ1-3 provide the parts outside the CDR3, is DGGITQSPKYLFRKEGQNVTLSCEQNLNHDAMYWYRQDPGQGLRLIYYSQIVNDFQKGDIAEGYSVSREKKESFPLTVTSAQKNPTAFYLCASSIQSRGFTGNTIYFGEGSWLTVV.

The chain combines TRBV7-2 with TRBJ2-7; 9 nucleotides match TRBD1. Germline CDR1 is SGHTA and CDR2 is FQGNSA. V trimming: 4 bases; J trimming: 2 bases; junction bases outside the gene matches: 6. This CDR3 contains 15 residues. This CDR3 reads CASSWAGTGTYEQYF. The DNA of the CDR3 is TGTGCCAGCAGCTGGGCCGGGACAGGGACCTACGAGCAGTACTTC.

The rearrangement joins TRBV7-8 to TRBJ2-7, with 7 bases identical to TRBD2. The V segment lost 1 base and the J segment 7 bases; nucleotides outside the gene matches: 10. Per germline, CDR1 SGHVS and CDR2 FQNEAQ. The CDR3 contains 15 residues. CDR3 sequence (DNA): TGTGCCAGCAGCTTAGTGGTGGGAGGGCCGGGGGAGCAGTACTTC. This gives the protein CASSLVVGGPGEQYF.

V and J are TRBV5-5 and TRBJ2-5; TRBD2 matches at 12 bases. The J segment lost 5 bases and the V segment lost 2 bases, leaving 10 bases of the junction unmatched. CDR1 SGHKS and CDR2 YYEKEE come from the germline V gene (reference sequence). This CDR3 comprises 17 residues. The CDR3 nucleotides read TGTGCCAGCAGCTTTCTGACTAGCGGGAGACTCGGGGAGACCCAGTACTTC. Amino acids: CASSFLTSGRLGETQYF.

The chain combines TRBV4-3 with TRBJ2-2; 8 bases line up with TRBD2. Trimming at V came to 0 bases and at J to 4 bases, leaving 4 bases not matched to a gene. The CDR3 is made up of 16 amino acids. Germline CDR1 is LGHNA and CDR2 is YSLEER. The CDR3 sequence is CASSQERLAGTGELFF. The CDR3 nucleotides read TGCGCCAGCAGCCAAGAGAGGCTAGCGGGCACCGGGGAGCTGTTTTTT.

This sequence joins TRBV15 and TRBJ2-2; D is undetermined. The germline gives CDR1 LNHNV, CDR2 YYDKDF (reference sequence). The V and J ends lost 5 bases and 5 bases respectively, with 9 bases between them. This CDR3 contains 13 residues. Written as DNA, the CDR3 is TGTGCCACCAGCGGTCAAGGGACCGGGGAGCTGTTTTTT. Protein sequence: CATSGQGTGELFF. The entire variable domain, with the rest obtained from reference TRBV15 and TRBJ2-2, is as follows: DAMVIQNPRYQVTQFGKPVTLSCSQTLNHNVMYWYQQKSSQAPKLLFHYYDKDFNNEADTPDNFQSRRPNTSFCFLDIRSPGLGDTAMYLCATSGQGTGELFFGEGSRLTVL.

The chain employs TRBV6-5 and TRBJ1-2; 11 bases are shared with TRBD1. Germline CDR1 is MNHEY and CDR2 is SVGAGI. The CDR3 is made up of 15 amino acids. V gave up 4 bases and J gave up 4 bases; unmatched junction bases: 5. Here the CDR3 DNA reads TGTGCCAGCAGTTCCCGGACAGGGGGCGCCTATGGCTACACCTTC. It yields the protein CASSSRTGGAYGYTF.

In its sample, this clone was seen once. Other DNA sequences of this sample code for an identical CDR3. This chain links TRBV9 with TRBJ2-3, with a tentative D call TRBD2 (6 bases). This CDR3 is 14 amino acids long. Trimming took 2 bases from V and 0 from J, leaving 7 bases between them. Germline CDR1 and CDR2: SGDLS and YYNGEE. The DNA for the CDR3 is TGTGCCAGCAGCGTGAGCGGGAGCACAGATACGCAGTATTTT. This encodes CASSVSGSTDTQYF.

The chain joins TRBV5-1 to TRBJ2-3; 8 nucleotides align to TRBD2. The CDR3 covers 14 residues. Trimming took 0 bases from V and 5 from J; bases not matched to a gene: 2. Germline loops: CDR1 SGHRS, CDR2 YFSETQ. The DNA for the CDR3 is TGCGCCAGCAGCTTGGAAACTAGCGGAGATACGCAGTATTTT. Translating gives CASSLETSGDTQYF. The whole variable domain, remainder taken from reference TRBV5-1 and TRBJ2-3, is KAGVTQTPRYLIKTRGQQVTLSCSPISGHRSVSWYQQTPGQGLQFLFEYFSETQRNKGNFPGRFSGRQFSNSRSEMNVSTLELGDSALYLCASSLETSGDTQYFGPGTRLTVL.